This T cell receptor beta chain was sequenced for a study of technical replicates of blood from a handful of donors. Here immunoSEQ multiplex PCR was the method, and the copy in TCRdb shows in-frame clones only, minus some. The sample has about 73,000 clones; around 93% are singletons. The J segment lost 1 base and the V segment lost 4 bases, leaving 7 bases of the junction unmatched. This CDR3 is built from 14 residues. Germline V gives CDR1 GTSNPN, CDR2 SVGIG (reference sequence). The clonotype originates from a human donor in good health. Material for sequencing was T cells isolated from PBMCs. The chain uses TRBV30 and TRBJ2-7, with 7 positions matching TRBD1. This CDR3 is CAWIRDSQSYEQYF. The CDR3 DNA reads TGTGCCTGGATTCGGGACAGTCAGTCCTACGAGCAGTACTTC.